This T cell receptor beta chain originates from a study of cytomegalovirus exposure and HLA in healthy donors. Study conclusions and caveats: Researchers counted approximately 160 TCR beta chains as cytomegalovirus-associated. A previous analysis found most TCR beta V segments productive roughly 87% or roughly 30% of the time.

About this clone itself: The target antigen is unknown.

The PCR had 60 Vbeta and 13 Jbeta primers. Produced via immunoSEQ multiplex PCR; TCRdb's table is partial and in-frame only. The table records over 100,000 clones, roughly 65% of them present only once. Trimming shortened V by 3 bases and J by 4 bases, and 12 bases separated the two germline ends. The CDR3 covers 15 residues. CDR1 is ENHRY, CDR2 SYGVKD, per germline. The receptor's source is a man aged 40-49 years in good health and CMV-seropositive. The V call is TRBV10-3, the J call TRBJ2-2, with a weak D call TRBD2 (6 bases). The sequenced material came from PBMCs. CDR3 coding DNA: TGTGCCATCAGTGAAATCCGGGGGACCACCGGGGAGCTGTTTTTT. Amino acids: CAISEIRGTTGELFF.